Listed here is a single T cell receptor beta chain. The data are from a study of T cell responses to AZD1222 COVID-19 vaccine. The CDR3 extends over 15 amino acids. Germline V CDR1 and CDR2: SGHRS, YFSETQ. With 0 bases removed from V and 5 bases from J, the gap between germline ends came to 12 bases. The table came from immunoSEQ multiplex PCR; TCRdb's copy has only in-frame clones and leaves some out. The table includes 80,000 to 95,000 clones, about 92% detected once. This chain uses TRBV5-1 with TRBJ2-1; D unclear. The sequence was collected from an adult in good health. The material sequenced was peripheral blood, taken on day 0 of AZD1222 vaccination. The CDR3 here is CASSLEPGHHNEQFF. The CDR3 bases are TGCGCCAGCAGCTTGGAACCGGGCCACCACAATGAGCAGTTCTTC.